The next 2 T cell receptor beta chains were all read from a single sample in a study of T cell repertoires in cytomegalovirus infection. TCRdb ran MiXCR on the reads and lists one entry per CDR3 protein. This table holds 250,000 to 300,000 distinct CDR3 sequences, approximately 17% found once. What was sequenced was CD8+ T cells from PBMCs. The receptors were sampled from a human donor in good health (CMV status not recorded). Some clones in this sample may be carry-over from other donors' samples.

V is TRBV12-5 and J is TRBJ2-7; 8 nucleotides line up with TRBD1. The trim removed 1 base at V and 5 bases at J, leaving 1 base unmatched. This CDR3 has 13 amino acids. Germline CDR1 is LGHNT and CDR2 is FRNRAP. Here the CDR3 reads CASGLAQGDEQYF. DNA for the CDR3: TGTGCTAGTGGTTTGGCACAGGGGGACGAGCAGTACTTC.

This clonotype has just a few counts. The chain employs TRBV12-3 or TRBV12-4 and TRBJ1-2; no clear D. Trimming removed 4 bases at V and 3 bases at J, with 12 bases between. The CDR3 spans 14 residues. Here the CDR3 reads CASSSPSDHYGYTF. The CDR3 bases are TGTGCCAGCAGTTCGCCTTCAGATCACTATGGCTACACCTTC.